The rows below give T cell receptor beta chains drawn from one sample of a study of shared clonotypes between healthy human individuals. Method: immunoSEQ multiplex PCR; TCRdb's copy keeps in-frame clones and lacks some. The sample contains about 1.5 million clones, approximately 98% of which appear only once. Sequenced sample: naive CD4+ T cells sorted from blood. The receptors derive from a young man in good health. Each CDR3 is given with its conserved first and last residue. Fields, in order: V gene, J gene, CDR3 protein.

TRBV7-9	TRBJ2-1	CASRSSGVYNEQFF
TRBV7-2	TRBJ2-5	CASSPPPLARETQYF
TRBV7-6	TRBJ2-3	CASSFPIAGGPTDTQYF
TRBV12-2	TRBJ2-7	CASRPRTSATDISYEQYF
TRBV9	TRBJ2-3	CASSPWKGAADTQYF
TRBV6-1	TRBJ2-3	CASSESRELPQYF
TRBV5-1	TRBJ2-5	CASSLGQGQETQYF
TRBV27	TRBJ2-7	CASSPIGSSTWEQYF
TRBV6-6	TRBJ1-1	CAIQAPGSVITEAFF
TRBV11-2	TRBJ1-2	CATGEGNYGYTF
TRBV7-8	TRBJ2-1	CASSSSRDFSSSYNEQFF
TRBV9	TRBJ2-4	CASSVAHENIQYF
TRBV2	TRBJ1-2	CASSDRDSATYGYTF
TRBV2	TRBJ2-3	CASATSTDTQYF
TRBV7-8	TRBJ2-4	CASSRRTGNIQYF
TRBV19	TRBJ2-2	CASSRYRASNTGELFF
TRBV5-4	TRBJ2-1	CASSLAGLAGANEQFF
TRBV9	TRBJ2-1	CASSEGTASYNEQFF
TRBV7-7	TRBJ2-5	CASSLALGPLETQYF
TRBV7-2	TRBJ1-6	CASSFDPGGSLHF
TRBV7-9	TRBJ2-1	CASSPGTSQYEQFF
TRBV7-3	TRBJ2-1	CASSVTGDPYNEQFF
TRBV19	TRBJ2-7	CASSPRPGQGVRYEQYF
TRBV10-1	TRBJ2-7	CASSVGRVKEYEQYF
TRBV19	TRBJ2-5	CASSIGGGRQETQYF
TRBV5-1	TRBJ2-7	CASSLAGPSYEQYF
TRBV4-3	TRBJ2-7	CASSQRFSGSSYEQYF
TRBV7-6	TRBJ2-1	CASSARLAGGPFNEQFF
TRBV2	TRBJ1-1	CASRGDGTEAFF
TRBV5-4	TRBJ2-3	CASSLARDRGDTQYF
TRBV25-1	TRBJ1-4	CASSEMVTATNEKLFF
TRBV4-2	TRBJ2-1	CASSLGLDNEQFF
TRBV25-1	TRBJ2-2	CASRGAWRSKTGELFF
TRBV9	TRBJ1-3	CASSATGTDSGNTIYF
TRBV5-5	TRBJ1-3	CASSRHLNGNTIYF
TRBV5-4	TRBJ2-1	CASSLGRGEGGSYNEQFF
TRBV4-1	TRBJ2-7	CASSQESLGLAYEQYF
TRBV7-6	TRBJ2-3	CASSLGPWTSGTDTQYF
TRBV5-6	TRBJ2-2	CASSRTGPGELFF
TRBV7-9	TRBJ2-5	CASSRDRTLQETQYF
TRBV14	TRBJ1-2	CASSRNQATAFYGYTF